The sequence of this T cell receptor beta chain was determined in a study of neurological immune-mediated disorders. The table lists this clonotype with many counts. Its cognate antigen is unknown. The study's findings and limits: Repertoires from 18 of 34 multiple sclerosis patients grouped phylogenetically into a related-CDR3 cluster, suggesting a possible signature.

One entry per CDR3 protein, called by TCRdb with MiXCR from the 5' RACE reads. Among tens of thousands of distinct CDR3 sequences, approximately 4% were seen once, and the ten largest hold around 2.7%. Sequencing was carried out using PBMCs. The origin of this receptor is a woman in her forties or fifties with multiple sclerosis.

CDR3 protein: CASSQVTDGELFF. The CDR3 DNA reads TGTGCCAGCAGCCAAGTGACGGACGGGGAGCTGTTTTTT. The chain combines TRBV3-1 with TRBJ2-2, with no clear D. The V end lost 1 base, the J end lost 7 bases, and 7 bases lay between the germline ends. The CDR3 spans 13 residues. Germline-derived CDR1 and CDR2 are LGHDT and YNNKEL (reference sequence).